This TCR beta chain was captured by sequencing in a study of chemoradiotherapy in HPV16-positive cancers. The V and J ends lost 3 bases and 4 bases respectively, with 13 bases between them. The CDR3 has 14 residues. Germline loops: CDR1 GTSNPN, CDR2 SVGIG (reference sequence). Produced via immunoSEQ multiplex PCR; TCRdb's table is partial and in-frame only. The table records about 12,000 clones, about two thirds of them present only once. This sample was obtained from a patient who underwent chemoradiotherapy. The V call is TRBV30, the J call TRBJ2-1; D is unresolved. This sequence was found in a human donor with HPV-associated anogenital cancer. CDR3 loop: CAWSPMTDYNEQFF. The CDR3 DNA reads as TGTGCCTGGAGCCCTATGACCGATTACAATGAGCAGTTCTTC.